This T cell receptor (beta chain) was recovered during a study of T cell changes during pregnancy in multiple sclerosis. Sequencing was performed with immunoSEQ multiplex PCR; in TCRdb, only in-frame clones are kept and a portion is missing. The sample contains over 65,000 clones, 91% of which appear only once. The germline gives CDR1 SGHTA, CDR2 FQGNSA. Unmatched junction bases numbered 5, after V lost 3 bases and J lost 5 bases. The CDR3 is made up of 15 amino acids. Sequencing was performed on peripheral blood, taken in the second trimester of pregnancy. The chain joins TRBV7-2 to TRBJ1-4; 8 bases map to TRBD1. The source of this sequence is a female donor with multiple sclerosis, enrolled in a pregnancy study. CDR3 nucleotide sequence: TGTGCCAGCAGCTTCGACAGGGGAGAGAATGAAAAACTGTTTTTT. Amino acid sequence: CASSFDRGENEKLFF. The variable domain in full, with the rest retrieved from reference TRBV7-2 and TRBJ1-4, is GAGVSQSPSNKVTEKGKDVELRCDPISGHTALYWYRQSLGQGLEFLIYFQGNSAPDKSGLPSDRFSAERTGGSVSTLTIQRTQQEDSAVYLCASSFDRGENEKLFFGSGTQLSVL.